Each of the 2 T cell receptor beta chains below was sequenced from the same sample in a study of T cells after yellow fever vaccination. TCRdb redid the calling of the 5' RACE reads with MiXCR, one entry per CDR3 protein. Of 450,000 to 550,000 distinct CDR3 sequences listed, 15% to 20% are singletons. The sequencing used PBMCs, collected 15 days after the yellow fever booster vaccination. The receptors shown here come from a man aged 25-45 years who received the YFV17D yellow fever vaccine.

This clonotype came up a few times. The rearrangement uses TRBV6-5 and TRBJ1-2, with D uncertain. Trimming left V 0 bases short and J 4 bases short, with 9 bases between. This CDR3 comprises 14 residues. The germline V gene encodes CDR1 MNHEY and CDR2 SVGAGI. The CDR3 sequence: CASSYSDGPYGYTF. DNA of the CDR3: TGTGCCAGCAGTTACTCGGACGGCCCCTATGGCTACACCTTC.

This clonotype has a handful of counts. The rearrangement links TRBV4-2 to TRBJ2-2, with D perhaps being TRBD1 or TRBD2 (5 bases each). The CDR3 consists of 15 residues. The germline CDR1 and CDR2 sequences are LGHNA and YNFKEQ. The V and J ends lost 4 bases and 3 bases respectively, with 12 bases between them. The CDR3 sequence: CASSRGDADTGELFF. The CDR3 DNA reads TGTGCCAGCAGCCGAGGGGACGCGGACACCGGGGAGCTGTTTTTT.